This T cell receptor beta chain derives from a study of T cell responses to AZD1222 COVID-19 vaccine. TCRdb's table, derived via immunoSEQ multiplex PCR, lists solely in-frame clones and lacks some. The sample lists just over 95,000 clones; around nine tenths were seen once. With 4 bases removed from V and 0 bases from J, the gap between germline ends came to 16 bases. CDR1 and CDR2 (germline): LNHDA, SQIVND (reference sequence). The CDR3 is made up of 16 amino acids. The V call is TRBV19, the J call TRBJ2-7; D may be TRBD1 or TRBD2 (5 bases each). This clonotype was sampled from an adult in good health. This material consisted of peripheral blood, taken on day 0 of AZD1222 vaccination. The CDR3 DNA reads TGTGCCAGTAGTACTTCGGGTGGGGGATCCTCCTACGAGCAGTACTTC. Translating gives CASSTSGGGSSYEQYF.